This T cell receptor (beta chain) was identified in a study of a mutant IDH1 vaccine in newly diagnosed glioma. The data were produced by immunoSEQ multiplex PCR, yet TCRdb's version contains in-frame clones alone and is incomplete. The sample has 9,500 to 14,000 clones, over 75% seen once. Note on this clone: Its antigen is unknown.

The V and J ends lost 1 base and 5 bases respectively, with 7 bases between them. CDR1 and CDR2 from the germline V gene are SGDLS and YYNGEE. This CDR3 spans 13 amino acids. The sample's time point: week 5, during vaccination. Every vaccination contained 300 ug of the mutant IDH1 20-mer peptide and was paired with topical imiquimod. This chain links TRBV9 with TRBJ2-1; D ambiguous. The material sequenced was PBMCs, taken from a glioma patient whose treatment included an IDH1 peptide vaccine. The source is a woman aged 40 to 50 with glioma. Some clones in this sample may be carry-over from other donors' samples. The CDR3 protein is CASSVSQNNEQFF. The CDR3 DNA reads as TGTGCCAGCAGCGTATCCCAGAACAATGAGCAGTTCTTC.